This T cell receptor (beta chain) was recovered during a study of blood T cell repertoires in COVID-19. Germline V gene sequence: CDR1 LNHDA, CDR2 SQIVND (reference sequence). The CDR3 has 14 residues. Trimming removed 4 bases at V and 0 bases at J, with 7 bases between. Repertoires were generated with immunoSEQ multiplex PCR, while TCRdb's copy carries only in-frame clones and drops some. The sample comprises 150,000 to 200,000 clones, about 88% of which are singletons, and roughly 5.5% rests with the top ten. Material: peripheral blood. The TCR originated in a man aged 35-49 years with active or convalescent COVID-19. The rearrangement joins TRBV19 to TRBJ2-1, with no clear D. CDR3 sequence: CASSTGRSYNEQFF. CDR3 bases: TGTGCCAGTAGTACAGGTCGCTCCTACAATGAGCAGTTCTTC.